This T cell receptor (beta chain) was sequenced in a study of tumor and adjacent non-tumor tissue in lung cancer. General observations from the study: Tumor repertoires had a smaller top 100 clone share than normal lung. Significantly higher TCR diversity was found in tumor than normal lung.

The CDR3 has 15 residues. The V segment lost 5 bases and the J segment 8 bases; nucleotides outside the gene matches: 13. Germline lookup yields CDR1 SEHNR and CDR2 FQNEAQ (reference sequence). No cell sorting was done before RNA was extracted from the tissue. Distant lung tissue was collected more than 3 cm away from the tumor edge. Newly diagnosed lung cancer patients had thoracic surgery in China, August–late 2014, without prior chemotherapy. A modified ARM-PCR protocol with three rounds of nested PCR amplified TCRbeta. One entry per CDR3 protein, called by TCRdb with MiXCR from the multiplex PCR reads. Among 55,000 to 65,000 distinct CDR3 sequences, roughly 60% were seen once, and the ten largest hold about 32%. In its sample, this clonotype was seen a few times. Its antigen is undetermined.

The rearrangement uses TRBV7-9 and TRBJ1-1; 8 nucleotides align to TRBD1. Sequenced input: distant non-tumor lung tissue. The TCR comes from a man between 65 and 85 years old with non-small cell lung cancer. Here the CDR3 reads CASSPPGQARKEAFF. The CDR3, as DNA: TGTGCCAGCAGCCCGCCGGGACAGGCGAGAAAAGAAGCTTTCTTT.